This passage covers 24 T cell receptor beta chains from one sample sequenced in a study of human T cells and chemical hapten exposure. One entry per CDR3 protein, called by TCRdb with MiXCR from the RACE reads. The table lists about 47,000 distinct CDR3 sequences, nearly 4.5% of them singletons, with about 6% in the top ten. Time point noted: healthy volunteer bleed at 2 weeks. Unfractionated whole blood yielded total RNA. Material: whole blood. The receptors here all came from a human donor in good health. Some clones in this sample may be carry-over from other donors' samples.

This clonotype was observed at least ten times. V and J are TRBV5-1 and TRBJ1-2; possible D gene TRBD1, 5 bases. V gave up 2 bases and J gave up 4 bases, with 12 bases separating them. Germline CDR1 is SGHRS and CDR2 is YFSETQ. The CDR3 is made up of 14 amino acids. Here the CDR3 reads CASSFAGGTYGYTF. CDR3 coding DNA: TGCGCCAGCAGCTTTGCTGGGGGGACCTATGGCTACACCTTC.

This clonotype was recorded at least ten times. Sequence at one end of the junction differs from germline and may be a read error. This chain uses TRBV12-3 or TRBV12-4 with TRBJ2-7; D is undetermined. This CDR3 has 14 residues. CDR3: CASSLESGQGATAF. As DNA, the CDR3 is TGTGCCAGCAGTTTAGAGTCGGGCCAAGGAGCCACCGCCTTC.

This clonotype showed up many times. The chain's CDR3 is CAISEPGLGSGSTDTQYF. The CDR3 DNA sequence: TGTGCCATCAGTGAGCCAGGGCTGGGTAGCGGCTCCACAGATACGCAGTATTTT. The V call is TRBV10-3, the J call TRBJ2-3; possible D gene TRBD2, 6 bases. Trimming shortened V by 2 bases and J by 2 bases, and 20 bases separated the two germline ends. The CDR3 has 18 residues. Per germline, CDR1 ENHRY and CDR2 SYGVKD.

The chain carries TRBV2 and TRBJ2-3; possibly TRBD2 for D (6 bases). CDR1 and CDR2 from the germline V gene are SNHLY and FYNNEI. V lost 2 bases, J lost 0 bases, and 15 bases lay in between. The length of the CDR3 is 17 residues. CDR3 coding DNA: TGTGCCAGCAGTGAATTCGTAGAAGGAGGGAGCACAGATACGCAGTATTTT. It is translated as CASSEFVEGGSTDTQYF.

V is TRBV4-1 and J is TRBJ1-1, with 9 positions matching TRBD1. The CDR3 extends over 16 amino acids. Germline-derived CDR1 and CDR2 are MGHRA and YSYEKL. V lost 4 bases and J lost 0; bases outside the gene matches: 6. CDR3 amino acids: CASSPLGQGMNTEAFF. The CDR3 bases are TGCGCCAGCAGCCCATTGGGACAGGGTATGAACACTGAAGCTTTCTTT.

This clonotype showed up many times. The chain is built from TRBV20-1 and TRBJ2-3; perhaps D is TRBD1 or TRBD2 (6 bases each). The CDR3 extends over 17 amino acids. The V and J ends lost 0 bases and 0 bases respectively, with 16 bases between them. Germline V gives CDR1 DFQATT, CDR2 SNEGSKA (reference sequence). CDR3 protein: CSAREGGLGGSTDTQYF. The CDR3 nucleotides are TGCAGTGCTAGAGAGGGGGGCCTTGGGGGTAGCACAGATACGCAGTATTTT.

This clonotype came up a few times. CDR3 nucleotides: TGTGCCAGCAGCGGCTCCGGGGTCCCCATCACAGATACGCAGTATTTT. Encoded protein: CASSGSGVPITDTQYF. The chain employs TRBV5-4 and TRBJ2-3; D might be TRBD2 (5 bases). Between the trimmed V and J ends, which lost 4 bases and 2 bases, there was a span of 17 bases. CDR3 length: 16 residues. Germline CDR1 SGHNT, CDR2 YYREEE (reference sequence).

CDR3 protein: CSVARRTGGSHYEQYF. CDR3 in DNA: TGCAGCGTTGCTAGACGGACAGGGGGGTCTCACTACGAGCAGTACTTC. The chain has TRBV29-1 and TRBJ2-7; TRBD1 aligns across 10 bases. The trim removed 4 bases at V and 3 bases at J, leaving 12 bases unmatched. The CDR3 is 16 amino acids. The germline gives CDR1 SQVTM, CDR2 ANQGSEA.

Many counts were recorded for this clonotype. The chain is built from TRBV4-1 and TRBJ1-1; weak D call: TRBD1 (5 bases). CDR3 length: 14 residues. The V end was cut by 0 bases, the J end by 7 bases, with 12 bases between. Germline loops: CDR1 MGHRA, CDR2 YSYEKL. Here the CDR3 DNA reads TGCGCCAGCAGCCAAGATAGGGGACTCTTTGAAGCTTTCTTT. Translating gives CASSQDRGLFEAFF.

In this sample, this clonotype turned up a few times. V and J are TRBV6-2 or TRBV6-3 and TRBJ2-1; D is perhaps TRBD1 (5 bases). The ends were cut back, 6 bases at V and 2 bases at J, with 26 bases in the middle. The CDR3 runs 19 residues. The germline CDR1 and CDR2 sequences are MNHEY and SVGEGT. CDR3 amino acids: CASRSQGLTKRGTYNEQFF. CDR3 bases: TGTGCCAGCAGATCTCAGGGCCTGACGAAACGAGGAACCTACAATGAGCAGTTCTTC.

This clonotype was counted many times. This rearrangement joins TRBV5-1 to TRBJ1-4; tentative D call: TRBD1 (5 bases). Germline V CDR1 and CDR2: SGHRS, YFSETQ. CDR3 length: 13 amino acids. V lost 0 bases, J lost 8 bases, and 8 bases lay in between. Here the CDR3 reads CASSLDEGEKLFF. The DNA for the CDR3 is TGCGCCAGCAGCTTGGACGAGGGGGAAAAACTGTTTTTT.

This clonotype was seen repeatedly, ten times or more. This chain joins TRBV28 and TRBJ2-1; a possible D gene is TRBD1 (5 bases). Germline lookup yields CDR1 MDHEN and CDR2 SYDVKM. V was trimmed by 2 bases and J by 5 bases, leaving 13 bases between them. The CDR3 is 15 amino acids. The CDR3 nucleotides read TGTGCCAGCAGTTTAGAAGGGGCCGGAAACAATGAGCAGTTCTTC. Translation gives CASSLEGAGNNEQFF.

This clonotype was seen only a few times. The junction does not match germline at one end; this may be a read error. The chain is built from TRBV3-1 and TRBJ2-5; D is unresolved. The CDR3 sequence is 10 residues long. Germline lookup yields CDR1 LGHDT and CDR2 YNNKEL (reference sequence). The DNA for the CDR3 is TGTGCCAGCAGCCAAGTCCATATCCATTTC. This translates into CASSQVHIHF.

This clonotype was recorded at least ten times. The rearrangement joins TRBV29-1 to TRBJ2-7; no clear D. V lost 4 bases to trimming and J lost 7 bases, with 11 bases between them. The CDR3 length is 11 residues. CDR1 SQVTM and CDR2 ANQGSEA come from the germline V gene. In nucleotides, the CDR3 is TGCAGCGTTGCCGGGCTGGGGGAGCAGTACTTC. It translates to CSVAGLGEQYF.

This rearrangement joins TRBV9 to TRBJ2-1, with D possibly matching TRBD1 (5 bases). In germline, CDR1 is SGDLS, CDR2 YYNGEE. The CDR3 runs 15 residues. V was cut by 0 bases and J by 9 bases, with 16 bases left in between. CDR3 region: CASSVATGWQGEQFF. CDR3 coding DNA: TGTGCCAGCAGCGTAGCTACCGGATGGCAGGGTGAGCAGTTCTTC.

This chain connects TRBV5-6 to TRBJ1-5; perhaps TRBD1 as D (5 bases). The V end lost 4 bases, the J end lost 6 bases, and 20 bases lay between the germline ends. CDR1 and CDR2 (germline): SGHDT, YYEEEE. The CDR3 is made up of 16 amino acids. DNA of the CDR3: TGTGCCAGCAGCCTTGACCGGGGATCGGGGGGTCAGCCCCAGCATTTT. Protein sequence: CASSLDRGSGGQPQHF.

The rearrangement links TRBV5-4 to TRBJ1-5; D perhaps matches TRBD1 (6 bases). The germline V gene encodes CDR1 SGHNT and CDR2 YYREEE (reference sequence). V was pared by 5 bases and J by 4 bases, with 22 bases between. The CDR3 runs to 17 residues. The CDR3, as DNA: TGTGCCAGCAGAGCTTTTAAGGGGGTTGGAAAAAATCAGCCCCAGCATTTT. Residues: CASRAFKGVGKNQPQHF.

This clonotype was seen repeatedly, ten times or more. The chain links TRBV5-1 to TRBJ1-4, with TRBD1 as a possible D gene (5 bases). Germline loops: CDR1 SGHRS, CDR2 YFSETQ. The CDR3 runs 14 residues. The germline V and J ends were trimmed by 2 bases and 5 bases, with 10 bases remaining between them. CDR3 DNA sequence: TGCGCCAGCAGCTTTGGGGGTATGAATGAAAAACTGTTTTTT. Its protein product is CASSFGGMNEKLFF.

Many counts were recorded for this clonotype. The V and J genes are TRBV7-8 and TRBJ2-6; no definite D call. The CDR3 loop spans 15 amino acids. Deletions cut 5 bases from V and 0 bases from J, with 8 bases between. The germline CDR1 and CDR2 sequences are SGHVS and FQNEAQ. The CDR3 DNA follows: TGTGCCAGCAGCCCCCGGAGCTCTGGGGCCAACGTCCTGACTTTC. It codes for CASSPRSSGANVLTF.

This clonotype has at least ten counts. The rearrangement links TRBV12-3 or TRBV12-4 to TRBJ2-2, with TRBD1 identical over 7 bases. Trimming removed 6 bases from V and 13 bases from J; junction bases left unmatched: 11. The CDR3 sequence is 13 residues long. The DNA for the CDR3 is TGTGCCAGCAGCCAACTCCCACAGGGGCCGCTGTTTTTT. Its translation is CASSQLPQGPLFF.

This clonotype was observed many times. The CDR3 nucleotides read TGTGCCAGCAGCCAAGAAACACTAGCGGGAGTTGGGCGAGAGACCCAGTACTTC. The encoded protein is CASSQETLAGVGRETQYF. The chain employs TRBV3-1 and TRBJ2-5; TRBD2 agrees at 11 bases. Trimming removed 0 bases from V and 4 bases from J; junction bases left unmatched: 10. This CDR3 contains 18 residues. CDR1 is LGHDT and CDR2 is YNNKEL in the germline V gene (reference sequence).

This clonotype showed up many times. The chain is built from TRBV24-1 and TRBJ1-2, with 10 bases identical to TRBD1. The J segment lost 0 bases and the V segment lost 4 bases, leaving 4 bases of the junction unmatched. CDR1 and CDR2 (germline): KGHDR, SFDVKD. The length of the CDR3 is 16 residues. The CDR3 reads CATSDPGQGANYGYTF. The DNA of the CDR3 is TGTGCCACCAGTGACCCCGGACAGGGGGCTAACTATGGCTACACCTTC.

In this sample, this clonotype turned up many times. V is TRBV6-2 or TRBV6-3 and J is TRBJ2-7, with 9 bases lining up with TRBD1. Unmatched junction bases numbered 8, after V lost 2 bases and J lost 12 bases. The CDR3 loop spans 13 amino acids. From germline, CDR1 is MNHEY and CDR2 SVGEGT. The CDR3 spells CASSYPIADRGYF. The CDR3 coding sequence is TGTGCCAGCAGTTACCCCATAGCGGACAGGGGGTACTTC.

The chain links TRBV9 to TRBJ1-1; TRBD1 might be the D (5 bases). The CDR3 length is 14 residues. The V gene's germline CDR1 is SGDLS and CDR2 YYNGEE. The V and J ends lost 4 bases and 5 bases respectively, with 15 bases between them. The CDR3 region has the DNA TGTGCCAGCAGCCCCCAGGGAACGAGGACTGAAGCTTTCTTT. Translating gives CASSPQGTRTEAFF.